The T cell receptor beta chain described here comes from a study of cytomegalovirus exposure and HLA in healthy donors. Overall study findings and caveats: Reportedly, diagnosis of cytomegalovirus status by the classifier showed high specificity and sensitivity. What a later analysis showed was that several of the most significant clusters appeared linked to common viral pathogens.

PCR was performed using 60 Vbeta and 13 Jbeta primers. The repertoire was sequenced with immunoSEQ multiplex PCR; TCRdb's copy has only in-frame clones and lacks some. The sample gives around 80,000 clones, around 81% of which show up once; roughly 1.5% is in the top ten. This clone is medium-sized (0.01 to 0.1%) in the sample. Its antigen is as yet unknown. V lost 4 bases to trimming and J lost 1 base, with 14 bases between them. Germline V gene data show CDR1 as SGDLS and CDR2 as YYNGEE. This CDR3 is built from 15 residues. The sample consisted of PBMCs. The sequence derives from a man between 40 and 49 years old in good health and CMV-seronegative. The chain carries TRBV9 and TRBJ1-1; no firm D call. In DNA, the CDR3 is TGTGCCAGCAGCCCGGGAGGGTTGGAGAACACTGAAGCTTTCTTT. Its protein is CASSPGGLENTEAFF. Drawing the rest from reference TRBV9 and TRBJ1-1, the complete variable domain is DSGVTQTPKHLITATGQRVTLRCSPRSGDLSVYWYQQSLDQGLQFLIQYYNGEERAKGNILERFSAQQFPDLHSELNLSSLELGDSALYFCASSPGGLENTEAFFGQGTRLTVV.